A selection of T cell receptor beta chains follows, all from one sample in a study of OX40 agonist ivuxolimab in advanced cancers. Sequenced by immunoSEQ multiplex PCR; TCRdb stores in-frame clones only, minus some. The sample holds over 55,000 clones, approximately 91% seen once. The sample here was CD4+ or CD8+ T cells sorted from blood, taken in a trial of the OX40 agonist ivuxolimab. These receptors were collected from an adult with an advanced solid tumor such as melanoma, head and neck, liver or kidney cancer. The CDR3 runs from the conserved cysteine through the conserved F or W. Fields, in order: J gene, D gene, clone size, V gene, CDR3 length, CDR3 DNA, CDR3 protein. A D gene is named only where the DNA matches it firmly. Rows may omit the clone size; those that give it use once, few, many or a size class.

j_call: TRBJ2-7
d_call: TRBD2
clone_size: -
v_call: TRBV7-8
cdr3_length: 15
cdr3_nt: TGTGCCAGCAGACCTAGCGGATCAGGCACCTACGAGCAGTACTTC
cdr3_aa: CASRPSGSGTYEQYF

j_call: TRBJ2-7
d_call: TRBD1
clone_size: once
v_call: TRBV19
cdr3_length: 14
cdr3_nt: TGTGCCAGTACACCTACGGGACAGCCCTACGAGCAGTACTTC
cdr3_aa: CASTPTGQPYEQYF

j_call: TRBJ2-5
d_call: TRBD1
clone_size: -
v_call: TRBV7-7
cdr3_length: 14
cdr3_nt: TGTGCTAGCAGCTTAAGGCCAGGGGGAGAGACCCAGTACTTC
cdr3_aa: CASSLRPGGETQYF

j_call: TRBJ2-3
d_call: -
clone_size: -
v_call: TRBV18
cdr3_length: 14
cdr3_nt: TGTGCCAGCTCACCAGCAGGGGTCACAGATACGCAGTATTTT
cdr3_aa: CASSPAGVTDTQYF

j_call: TRBJ2-6
d_call: -
clone_size: -
v_call: TRBV6-5
cdr3_length: 15
cdr3_nt: TGTGCCAGCAGTTACCAGGCCGCCGGGGCCAACGTCCTGACTTTC
cdr3_aa: CASSYQAAGANVLTF

j_call: TRBJ1-3
d_call: -
clone_size: once
v_call: TRBV18
cdr3_length: 14
cdr3_nt: TGTGCCAGCTCACCAGACCCCTCTGGAAACACCATATATTTT
cdr3_aa: CASSPDPSGNTIYF

j_call: TRBJ2-7
d_call: TRBD1
clone_size: -
v_call: TRBV5-1
cdr3_length: 16
cdr3_nt: TGCGCCAGCAGTTTGGGTACCCGGGACAGGGTCGACGAGCAGTACTTC
cdr3_aa: CASSLGTRDRVDEQYF

j_call: TRBJ2-7
d_call: -
clone_size: -
v_call: TRBV28
cdr3_length: 15
cdr3_nt: TGTGCCAGCATTGGTCAGGGGTCAGGCTCCTACGAGCAGTACTTC
cdr3_aa: CASIGQGSGSYEQYF

j_call: TRBJ2-7
d_call: -
clone_size: -
v_call: TRBV10-3
cdr3_length: 18
cdr3_nt: TGTGCCATCGGGCCCAAAGCATCGACGGGGCGTCCCACCTACGAGCAGTACTTC
cdr3_aa: CAIGPKASTGRPTYEQYF

j_call: TRBJ2-1
d_call: -
clone_size: -
v_call: TRBV6-1
cdr3_length: 15
cdr3_nt: TGTGCCAGCAGCCGGCGCGGGCTTGAATACAATGAGCAGTTCTTC
cdr3_aa: CASSRRGLEYNEQFF

j_call: TRBJ2-1
d_call: TRBD2
clone_size: -
v_call: TRBV7-9
cdr3_length: 15
cdr3_nt: TGTGCCAGCAGCACGACCGCGGGACTAGGAGATGAGCAGTTCTTC
cdr3_aa: CASSTTAGLGDEQFF

j_call: TRBJ2-1
d_call: -
clone_size: few
v_call: TRBV29-1
cdr3_length: 14
cdr3_nt: TGCAGCGGCCTTAGCGGTCCCTCCTACAATGAGCAGTTCTTC
cdr3_aa: CSGLSGPSYNEQFF

j_call: TRBJ2-3
d_call: -
clone_size: -
v_call: TRBV5-4
cdr3_length: 16
cdr3_nt: TGTGCCAGCAGCTTGGCTGATCGGGCGCGCACAGATACGCAGTATTTT
cdr3_aa: CASSLADRARTDTQYF

j_call: TRBJ2-6
d_call: -
clone_size: -
v_call: TRBV7-8
cdr3_length: 18
cdr3_nt: TGTGCCAGCAGCTTCGGTGGTTACCCACAAAGTCGGGCCAACGTCCTGACTTTC
cdr3_aa: CASSFGGYPQSRANVLTF

j_call: TRBJ1-1
d_call: TRBD1
clone_size: -
v_call: TRBV28
cdr3_length: 15
cdr3_nt: TGTGCCAGCAGTTCCCCGACAGGGGGCTTAACTGAAGCTTTCTTT
cdr3_aa: CASSSPTGGLTEAFF

j_call: TRBJ2-4
d_call: -
clone_size: -
v_call: TRBV27
cdr3_length: 16
cdr3_nt: TGTGCCAGCAGTTTGTCTGCCGGTGTGGCCAAAAACATTCAGTACTTC
cdr3_aa: CASSLSAGVAKNIQYF

j_call: TRBJ2-7
d_call: -
clone_size: -
v_call: TRBV19
cdr3_length: 14
cdr3_nt: TGTGCCAGTTCAGCAGCAGTCTCCTCCTACGAGCAGTACTTC
cdr3_aa: CASSAAVSSYEQYF

j_call: TRBJ1-1
d_call: -
clone_size: -
v_call: TRBV19
cdr3_length: 13
cdr3_nt: TGTGCCAGTAGTACTCAGGGGAAGAGTGAAGCTTTCTTT
cdr3_aa: CASSTQGKSEAFF

j_call: TRBJ2-2
d_call: TRBD2
clone_size: -
v_call: TRBV2
cdr3_length: 15
cdr3_nt: TGTGCCAGCAGTGAACAAAGCGGGGTATCCGGGGAGCTGTTTTTT
cdr3_aa: CASSEQSGVSGELFF

j_call: TRBJ1-5
d_call: TRBD1
clone_size: -
v_call: TRBV7-8
cdr3_length: 18
cdr3_nt: TGTGCCAGCAGCCGATACAAATCAGGGGGCGCTTTTGCCCAGCCCCAGCATTTT
cdr3_aa: CASSRYKSGGAFAQPQHF